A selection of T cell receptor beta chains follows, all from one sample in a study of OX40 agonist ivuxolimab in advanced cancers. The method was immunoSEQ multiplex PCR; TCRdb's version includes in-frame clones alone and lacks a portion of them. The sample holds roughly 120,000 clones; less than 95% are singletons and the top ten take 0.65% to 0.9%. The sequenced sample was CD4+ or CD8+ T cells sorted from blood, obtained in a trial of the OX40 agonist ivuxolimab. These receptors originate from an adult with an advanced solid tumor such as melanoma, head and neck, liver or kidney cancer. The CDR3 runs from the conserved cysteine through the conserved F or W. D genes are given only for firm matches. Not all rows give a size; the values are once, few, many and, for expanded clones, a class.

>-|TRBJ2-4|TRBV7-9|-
TGTGCCAGCAGCCCCCAAGGGGGGGCGGGGGACATTCAGTACTTC
CASSPQGGAGDIQYF
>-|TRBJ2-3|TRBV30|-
TGTGCCTGGAGTGAAGGGTCAGGGGCCAACCCCACAGATACGCAGTATTTT
CAWSEGSGANPTDTQYF
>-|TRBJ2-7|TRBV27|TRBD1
TGTGCCAGCAGTCTAACCGGGACAGGGCTACCCTCCACCTACGAGCAGTACTTC
CASSLTGTGLPSTYEQYF
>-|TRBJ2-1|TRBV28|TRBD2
TGTGCCAGCAGCCCCCTTCGCCGGGCTAGCGGGATACCTAATGAGCAGTTCTTC
CASSPLRRASGIPNEQFF
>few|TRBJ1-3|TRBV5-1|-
TGCGCCAGCAGCTTGGGGGCGATCTCTGGAAACACCATATATTTT
CASSLGAISGNTIYF
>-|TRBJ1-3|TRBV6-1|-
TGTGCCAGCAGTGACGGACGCCGCTCTGGAAACACCATATATTTT
CASSDGRRSGNTIYF
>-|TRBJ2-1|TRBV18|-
TGTGCCTGCCGTGACTACCATGGGGATCATGAGCAGTTCTTC
CACRDYHGDHEQFF
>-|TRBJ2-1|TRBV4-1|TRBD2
TGCGCCAGCAGCCGCTCAACTAGCGGGGGAAACAATGAGCAGTTCTTC
CASSRSTSGGNNEQFF
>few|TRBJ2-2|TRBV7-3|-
TGTGCCAGCAGCTTGAATGGAGGTGGAGACACCGGGGAGCTGTTTTTT
CASSLNGGGDTGELFF
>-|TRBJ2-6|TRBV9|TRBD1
TGTGCCAGCAGCGCCGGGACAGCGAACTCTGGGGCCAACGTCCTGACTTTC
CASSAGTANSGANVLTF
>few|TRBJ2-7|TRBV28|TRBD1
TGTGCCAGCAGTGTGACAGGGGGCGGCTACGAGCAGTACTTC
CASSVTGGGYEQYF
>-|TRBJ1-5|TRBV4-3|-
TGCGCCAGCAGCCCTTGGACTCCTAATCAGCCCCAGCATTTT
CASSPWTPNQPQHF
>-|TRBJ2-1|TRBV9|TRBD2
TGTGCCAGCAGCGTAGAGGGGGGGACTAGCGGGAGTAGGTCCTACAATGAGCAGTTCTTC
CASSVEGGTSGSRSYNEQFF
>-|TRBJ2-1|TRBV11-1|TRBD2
TGTGCCAGCAGCGGTAGACTAGCGGGAGGTTTGAATGAGCAGTTCTTC
CASSGRLAGGLNEQFF
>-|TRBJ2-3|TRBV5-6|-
TGTGCCAGCAGCTTCTTTGGGACAACGAGCACAGATACGCAGTATTTT
CASSFFGTTSTDTQYF
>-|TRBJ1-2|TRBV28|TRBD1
TGTGCCAGCAGTCCCGGTGCGGGGGGGACAGTCTATGGCTACACCTTC
CASSPGAGGTVYGYTF
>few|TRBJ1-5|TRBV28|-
TGTGCCAGCAGTTTAGGAGAGGGTCAGCCCCAGCATTTT
CASSLGEGQPQHF
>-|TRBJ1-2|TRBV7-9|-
TGTGCCAGCAGCCCCTATTCTGCACTCGATGGCTACACCTTC
CASSPYSALDGYTF
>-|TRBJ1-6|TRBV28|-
TGTGCCAGCAGTTTGGGACCTCGAGGGGCGCCTAATTCACCCCTCCACTTT
CASSLGPRGAPNSPLHF
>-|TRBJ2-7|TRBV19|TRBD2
TGTGCCAGTAGCAGCAGACCGCCTAGCGGGAGATACGAGCAGTACTTC
CASSSRPPSGRYEQYF
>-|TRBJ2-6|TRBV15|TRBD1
TGTGCCACCAGACAGGGGCTGAAGTCTGGGGCCAACGTCCTGACTTTC
CATRQGLKSGANVLTF
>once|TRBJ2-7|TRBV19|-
TGTGCCAGTAGTTTAAAGGGTTACGAGCAGTACTTC
CASSLKGYEQYF
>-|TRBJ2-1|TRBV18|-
TGTGCCAGCTCGGCCCTGGGTCCAGCGGCATCCTACAATGAGCAGTTCTTC
CASSALGPAASYNEQFF
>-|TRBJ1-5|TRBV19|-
TGTGCCAGTAGTACCGAGTATCAGCCCCAGCATTTT
CASSTEYQPQHF
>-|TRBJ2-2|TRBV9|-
TGTGCCAGCAACCTAGGGGCCCCCGGGACCGTGGTTACCGGGGAGCTGTTTTTT
CASNLGAPGTVVTGELFF
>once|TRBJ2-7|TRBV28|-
TGTGCCAGCAGTTCCTGGGACGGTTTGAGCTCCTACGAGCAGTACTTC
CASSSWDGLSSYEQYF
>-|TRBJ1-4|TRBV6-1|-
TGTGCCAGCAGTGAGACGATAGTAAAACTGTTTTTT
CASSETIVKLFF
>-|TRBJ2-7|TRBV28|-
TGTGCCAGCAGACGCATCGGGGGCAGCCACGAGCAGTACTTC
CASRRIGGSHEQYF
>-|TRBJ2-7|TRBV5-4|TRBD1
TGTGCCAGCAGCCTGCCGGGACAGGGGGCTTACGAGCAGTACTTC
CASSLPGQGAYEQYF
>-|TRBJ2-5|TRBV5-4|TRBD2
TGTGCCAGCAGCTTGGAGGCTAGCGGGAGTCTAGAGACCCAGTACTTC
CASSLEASGSLETQYF
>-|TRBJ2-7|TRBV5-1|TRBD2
TGCGCCAGCAGCTTGCGGACTAGCGGGTTTGGATTGGGCTACGAGCAGTACTTC
CASSLRTSGFGLGYEQYF
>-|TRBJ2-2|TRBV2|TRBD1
TGTGCCAGCAGCGGGACAGGGGCCGCCGGGGAGCTGTTTTTT
CASSGTGAAGELFF
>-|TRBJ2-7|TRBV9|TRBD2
TGTGCCAGCAGCGAACTAGCGGGTCTCTCCTACGAGCAGTACTTC
CASSELAGLSYEQYF
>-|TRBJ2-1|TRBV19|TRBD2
TGTGCCAGTTCTGGAGGCCTAGCGGGAGGGGTTGAGCAGTTCTTC
CASSGGLAGGVEQFF
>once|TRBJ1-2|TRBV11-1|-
TGTGCCAGCAGCTACCATTCGGGGGGATCCTATGGCTACACCTTC
CASSYHSGGSYGYTF
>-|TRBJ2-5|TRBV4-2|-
TGTGCCAGCAGCCAAGATAGGCTACAAGAGACCCAGTACTTC
CASSQDRLQETQYF
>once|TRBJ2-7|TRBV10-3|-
TGTGCCACGCAAGGGGGTACGAGTTCCTACGAGCAGTACTTC
CATQGGTSSYEQYF
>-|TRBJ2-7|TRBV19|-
TGTGCCAGTAGTATCGGAGGGGCCTCCCTCTACGAGCAGTACTTC
CASSIGGASLYEQYF
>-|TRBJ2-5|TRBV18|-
TGTGCCAGCTCACCGGGAGACAGGCTGGAGACCCAGTACTTC
CASSPGDRLETQYF
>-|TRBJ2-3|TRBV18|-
TGTGCCAGCTCGCGGGAACAGGCAGATACGCAGTATTTT
CASSREQADTQYF
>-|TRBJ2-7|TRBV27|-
TGTGCCAGCACCGCACTAGTCGGCTCCTACGAGCAGTACTTC
CASTALVGSYEQYF
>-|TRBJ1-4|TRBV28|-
TGTGCCAGCAGTTCCAATGAAAAACTGTTTTTT
CASSSNEKLFF